This is a list of T cell receptor beta chains from one sample in a study of blood T cell repertoires in COVID-19. Only in-frame clones appear in the TCRdb table, and some are missing; sequencing was by immunoSEQ multiplex PCR. The sample has approximately 330,000 clones, 89% seen once. The source material was PBMCs or T cells enriched from blood (not recorded which). These receptors originate from a woman aged 25 to 45 who had recovered from COVID-19. CDR3s include the opening cysteine and the closing phenylalanine or tryptophan. D genes are given only for firm matches. Rows give clone size only sometimes, using once, few, many, or a class for an expanded clone.

j_gene	d_gene	abundance	v_gene	CDR3nt	CDR3aa
TRBJ2-3	NA	NA	TRBV29-1	TGCAGCGTTGAAGAAAGGGGAACTAGCACAGATACGCAGTATTTT	CSVEERGTSTDTQYF
TRBJ1-5	NA	NA	TRBV27	TGTGCCAGCAAGGCAGGTTATAGCAATCAGCCCCAGCATTTT	CASKAGYSNQPQHF
TRBJ2-1	TRBD2	NA	TRBV10-3	TGTGCCATCAGGGGCCCCGGGGGGAACAATGAGCAGTTCTTC	CAIRGPGGNNEQFF
TRBJ1-1	NA	NA	TRBV20-1	TGCAGAGCACAGGGTTTCACTGAAGCTTTCTTT	CRAQGFTEAFF
TRBJ2-1	TRBD2	NA	TRBV29-1	TGCAGCGTTGAATTGGTAGCGGGAGGGCACGAGCAGTTCTTC	CSVELVAGGHEQFF
TRBJ2-7	TRBD2	NA	TRBV30	TGTGCCTGGAGTGTATACGGGGGGGCGGGATACGAGCAGTACTTC	CAWSVYGGAGYEQYF
TRBJ2-1	TRBD2	NA	TRBV19	TGTGCCAGTAGTATATCACCCGGGCTAGCGGGTTCGGTTAATGAGCAGTTCTTC	CASSISPGLAGSVNEQFF
TRBJ1-3	NA	NA	TRBV12-5	TGTGCTAGTGGTTTGATCAGCTCTGGAAACACCATATATTTT	CASGLISSGNTIYF
TRBJ1-4	TRBD1	NA	TRBV4-3	TGCGCCAGCAGCCCCCGAGGGCAGGGGGCTAATGAAAAACTGTTTTTT	CASSPRGQGANEKLFF
TRBJ2-5	NA	NA	TRBV7-6	TGTGCCAGCAGCTTTAGGAGCGCGACCCAAGAGACCCAGTACTTC	CASSFRSATQETQYF
TRBJ2-3	NA	NA	TRBV3-1/TRBV3-2	TGTGCCAGCAGCCCATTCATTCCGGGAACAGATACGCAGTATTTT	CASSPFIPGTDTQYF
TRBJ2-2	TRBD1	NA	TRBV6-2/TRBV6-3	TGTGCCAGCAGTTACCGGGCAGGGGGTATCCGGGAGCTGTTTTTT	CASSYRAGGIRELFF
TRBJ2-5	TRBD2	few	TRBV29-1	TGCAGCGGGTCTAGCGGCCAAGAGACCCAGTACTTC	CSGSSGQETQYF
TRBJ2-1	TRBD2	NA	TRBV5-1	TGCGCCAGCAGCTTAGCGGGGTTACTCTACAATGAGCAGTTCTTC	CASSLAGLLYNEQFF
TRBJ2-7	TRBD2	NA	TRBV5-1	TGCGCCAGCAGCTTGGGCACTCAAAGCGGGAGGGCCTACGAGCAGTACTTC	CASSLGTQSGRAYEQYF
TRBJ1-2	NA	NA	TRBV3-1/TRBV3-2	TGTGCCAGCAGCCGAGCCCAGGGGAGGGAGTATGGCTACACCTTC	CASSRAQGREYGYTF
TRBJ1-2	TRBD1	once	TRBV6-1	TGTGCCAGCAGTGAAGGGGACAGGGGCTATGGCTACACCTTC	CASSEGDRGYGYTF
TRBJ2-7	TRBD2	NA	TRBV6-5	TGTGCCAGCAGTTGGGGAGGGGACTTGGGGGAGCAGTACTTC	CASSWGGDLGEQYF
TRBJ1-2	TRBD1	once	TRBV29-1	TGCAGCGTTGATTCGACAGGGGGAGGGGGCTACACCTTC	CSVDSTGGGGYTF
TRBJ2-7	TRBD1	NA	TRBV5-1	TGCGCCAGCAGCTTGTCCTCGACAGGGGACGAGCAGTACTTC	CASSLSSTGDEQYF
TRBJ1-6	TRBD1	NA	TRBV6-5	TGTGCCAGCGGCCACAGGGGGGACAATTCACCCCTCCACTTT	CASGHRGDNSPLHF
TRBJ1-4	NA	NA	TRBV5-6	TGTGCCAGCAGCTTTGGGGGGACCTTGAATGAAAAACTGTTTTTT	CASSFGGTLNEKLFF
TRBJ2-1	TRBD1	NA	TRBV5-1	TGCGCCAGCACCCAGGGGGTGGGACAGACCAACAATGAGCAGTTCTTC	CASTQGVGQTNNEQFF
TRBJ1-1	TRBD1	NA	TRBV10-3	TGTGCCATAAACGGGGGACAGGGGCCCACTGAAGCTTTCTTT	CAINGGQGPTEAFF
TRBJ1-1	TRBD1	NA	TRBV28	TGTGCCAGCAGTCCCCCCAGGGGCAGGGGGCTAACTGAAGCTTTCTTT	CASSPPRGRGLTEAFF
TRBJ2-3	NA	NA	TRBV24-1	TGTGCCACCAGCGCGAGGAGCACAGATACGCAGTATTTT	CATSARSTDTQYF
TRBJ1-2	TRBD1	NA	TRBV11-2	TGTGCCAGCACCGGACAGGACACAGGCTATGGCTACACCTTC	CASTGQDTGYGYTF
TRBJ1-1	NA	once	TRBV19	TGTGCCACCAGGGGTTGGAACACTGAAGCTTTCTTT	CATRGWNTEAFF
TRBJ2-1	NA	NA	TRBV9	TGTGCCAGCACCCCCCAGGCTAGCCGTCGGAATGAGCAGTTCTTC	CASTPQASRRNEQFF
TRBJ2-3	NA	NA	TRBV10-1	TGCGCCAGCAGCCCACCCTGGGGCGCAGACTGGAACCCAACCACAGATACGCAGTATTTT	CASSPPWGADWNPTTDTQYF
TRBJ2-7	NA	NA	TRBV6-5	TGTGCCAGCAGTTATTTCATTGACAGCCGCTACGAGCAGTACTTC	CASSYFIDSRYEQYF
TRBJ2-1	TRBD1	NA	TRBV28	TGTGCCAGCAGTATGGGAGGGACAGGGGGCCTAGTCGGCTGGTTCGATGAGCAGTTCTTC	CASSMGGTGGLVGWFDEQFF
TRBJ1-2	NA	NA	TRBV9	TGTGCCAGCAGCGCGTCACCGGGACTTATGGGCTACACCTTC	CASSASPGLMGYTF
TRBJ2-7	NA	NA	TRBV11-2	TGTGCCAGCAGACTCACCTGGGGGGACTCCTACGAGCAGTACTTC	CASRLTWGDSYEQYF
TRBJ1-3	NA	few	TRBV28	TGTGCCAGCAGTTTATTCGCAGCGTCTGGAAACACCATATATTTT	CASSLFAASGNTIYF
TRBJ1-1	TRBD1	NA	TRBV30	TGTGCAAATACCGGACAGGCAGGGGTGAACACTGAAGCTTTCTTT	CANTGQAGVNTEAFF
TRBJ1-1	NA	NA	TRBV6-5	TGTGCCAGCAGTTACCGACAAAAAAACACTGAAGCTTTCTTT	CASSYRQKNTEAFF
TRBJ2-7	NA	NA	TRBV18	TGTGCCAGCTCACCACCCGGGGGCGAGCAGTACTTC	CASSPPGGEQYF
TRBJ1-2	TRBD1	NA	TRBV27	TGTGCCAGCAGTCCGACAGGGTTAGGGTTTGGGGGCTATGGCTACACCTTC	CASSPTGLGFGGYGYTF
TRBJ1-5	NA	once	TRBV7-9	TGTGCCAGCAGCTTTAGGGCGGCAGGGGCTAGCAATCAGCCCCAGCATTTT	CASSFRAAGASNQPQHF
TRBJ2-1	NA	NA	TRBV13	TGTGCCAGCAGCGCGCGGGTGGGTTATGAGCAGTTCTTC	CASSARVGYEQFF
TRBJ2-1	TRBD2	NA	TRBV9	TGTGCCAGCAGCGTAGACCCCCCTAGCGGGTACTACAATGAGCAGTTCTTC	CASSVDPPSGYYNEQFF
TRBJ1-6	TRBD1	NA	TRBV29-1	TGCAGCGTTAAAGGACAGGGGGATTCACCCCTCCACTTT	CSVKGQGDSPLHF
TRBJ2-2	NA	NA	TRBV7-3	TGTGCCAGCAGCTTAACTGTGTCAGCCGGGGAGCTGTTTTTT	CASSLTVSAGELFF
TRBJ2-2	NA	NA	TRBV25-1	TGTGCCAGCAGTGAATATGGAGTTACCGGGGAGCTGTTTTTT	CASSEYGVTGELFF
TRBJ1-4	NA	NA	TRBV28	TGTGCCAGCAGTTGGACAGCCTGGGATTTAGAAAAACTGTTTTTT	CASSWTAWDLEKLFF
TRBJ2-1	TRBD2	NA	TRBV11-2	TGTGCCAGCAGCTTAGATCGGGTAGCGGGAGTTGATGAGCAGTTCTTC	CASSLDRVAGVDEQFF
TRBJ2-7	TRBD2	NA	TRBV28	TGTGCCAGCAGTGCGACTAGCGGGAGGGCCGACGAGCAGTACTTC	CASSATSGRADEQYF
TRBJ2-7	TRBD1	NA	TRBV11-2	TGTGCCAGCAGCGATTTTAGGACAGGAGGTCGTTGGGAGCAGTACTTC	CASSDFRTGGRWEQYF
TRBJ2-1	TRBD1	NA	TRBV10-3	TGTGCCATCAAGTCAGGGACAGGGTATAATGAGCAGTTCTTC	CAIKSGTGYNEQFF